This T cell receptor beta chain was profiled in a study of control samples from healthy donors and cancer patients. Trimming removed 0 bases at V and 6 bases at J, with 18 bases between. The germline V gene has CDR1 SQVTM and CDR2 ANQGSEA. This CDR3 is 16 amino acids long. TCRdb's table, derived via immunoSEQ multiplex PCR, lists solely in-frame clones and lacks some. The table has roughly 80,000 clones, around 92% seen once. Material for sequencing was blood. The TCR was taken from a woman in her fifties or sixties in good health. The rearrangement joins TRBV29-1 to TRBJ1-5; possible D gene TRBD1, 6 bases. The CDR3 DNA is TGCAGCGTTGAAGACTTGACAGGCAGGAGGGCTCAGCCCCAGCATTTT. Amino acid sequence: CSVEDLTGRRAQPQHF.